The rows below give T cell receptor beta chains drawn from one sample of a study of OX40 agonist ivuxolimab in advanced cancers. Data came from immunoSEQ multiplex PCR; TCRdb stores just in-frame clones and leaves some out. In the table there are about 94,000 clones, 80% to 90% of which are singletons. Specimen: CD4+ or CD8+ T cells sorted from blood, collected in a trial of the OX40 agonist ivuxolimab. These receptors were obtained from an adult with an advanced solid tumor such as melanoma, head and neck, liver or kidney cancer. Each CDR3 is given with its conserved first and last residue. The order of the fields is CDR3 DNA, CDR3 protein, J gene, V gene, D gene, clone size. The D gene is left open where the match is weak. Only part of the rows carry a size: once, few, many, or a class if the clone is expanded.

CDR3nt: TGCGCCAGCAGCTTGGCTCGAGACACCGGGGAGCTGTTTTTT; CDR3aa: CASSLARDTGELFF; j_gene: TRBJ2-2; v_gene: TRBV5-1; d_gene: .; abundance: .
CDR3nt: TGTGCCAGCACGCACGGTTGGACAGACTATGGCTACACCTTC; CDR3aa: CASTHGWTDYGYTF; j_gene: TRBJ1-2; v_gene: TRBV6-5; d_gene: .; abundance: .
CDR3nt: TGTGCCAGCAGCCGAGGCTTAGCGGGGGGATCCGAAGAGACCCAGTACTTC; CDR3aa: CASSRGLAGGSEETQYF; j_gene: TRBJ2-5; v_gene: TRBV7-2; d_gene: TRBD2; abundance: .
CDR3nt: TGTGCCAGCAGCCCCCGGGGGGGGTTGGAGGCTAACTATGGCTACACCTTC; CDR3aa: CASSPRGGLEANYGYTF; j_gene: TRBJ1-2; v_gene: TRBV7-9; d_gene: .; abundance: few
CDR3nt: TGTGCCAGCAGCGTAGCCGGGAGCAACCGGAACTACGAGCAGTACTTC; CDR3aa: CASSVAGSNRNYEQYF; j_gene: TRBJ2-7; v_gene: TRBV9; d_gene: .; abundance: once
CDR3nt: TGTGCCTGGAGTGTAAGGTTGGGGTCTGGTTATTCACCCCTCCACTTT; CDR3aa: CAWSVRLGSGYSPLHF; j_gene: TRBJ1-6; v_gene: TRBV30; d_gene: .; abundance: .
CDR3nt: TGTGCCAGCAGTTACTTGGGGACTGCTTATGGCTACACCTTC; CDR3aa: CASSYLGTAYGYTF; j_gene: TRBJ1-2; v_gene: TRBV6-5; d_gene: .; abundance: .
CDR3nt: TGCGCCAGCAGCTTGGGGACAGGGGGCCCAGGTGAGCAGTTCTTC; CDR3aa: CASSLGTGGPGEQFF; j_gene: TRBJ2-1; v_gene: TRBV5-1; d_gene: TRBD1; abundance: .
CDR3nt: TGTGCCAGCACGGTAGGCGGCACAGATACGCAGTATTTT; CDR3aa: CASTVGGTDTQYF; j_gene: TRBJ2-3; v_gene: TRBV7-2; d_gene: .; abundance: .
CDR3nt: TGTGCCAGCAGCTTGCCCCGGCTAGCGGGGGGATTCACAGATACGCAGTATTTT; CDR3aa: CASSLPRLAGGFTDTQYF; j_gene: TRBJ2-3; v_gene: TRBV5-6; d_gene: TRBD2; abundance: .
CDR3nt: TGTGCCAGCAGTTACACGTCAGGGAAGACTGAAGCTTTCTTT; CDR3aa: CASSYTSGKTEAFF; j_gene: TRBJ1-1; v_gene: TRBV6-6; d_gene: .; abundance: .
CDR3nt: TGCGCCAGCAGCCAAGACAGTGAAGCTTTCTTT; CDR3aa: CASSQDSEAFF; j_gene: TRBJ1-1; v_gene: TRBV4-3; d_gene: .; abundance: few
CDR3nt: TGTGCCAGCAGCTTACCACAGGGAAAATCCGGAAACACCATATATTTT; CDR3aa: CASSLPQGKSGNTIYF; j_gene: TRBJ1-3; v_gene: TRBV7-9; d_gene: .; abundance: .
CDR3nt: TGCGCCAGCAACAACCGGCGGATCTCCGACGAGCAGTACTTC; CDR3aa: CASNNRRISDEQYF; j_gene: TRBJ2-7; v_gene: TRBV10-1; d_gene: .; abundance: .
CDR3nt: TGTGCCAGCTTTTCCGGGACAGGATACAATGAGCAGTTCTTC; CDR3aa: CASFSGTGYNEQFF; j_gene: TRBJ2-1; v_gene: TRBV5-4; d_gene: TRBD1; abundance: .
CDR3nt: TGTGCCAGCAGCTTAGAAAGTTGGGTTTCAGGAAACACCATATATTTT; CDR3aa: CASSLESWVSGNTIYF; j_gene: TRBJ1-3; v_gene: TRBV7-6; d_gene: .; abundance: .
CDR3nt: TGTGCTAGCAGCGCTCTGGCGGGGGGGTTATCCAATGAGCAGTTCTTC; CDR3aa: CASSALAGGLSNEQFF; j_gene: TRBJ2-1; v_gene: TRBV7-7; d_gene: TRBD2; abundance: .
CDR3nt: TGTGCCAGCAGCCCCAGGGATACGCAGTATTTT; CDR3aa: CASSPRDTQYF; j_gene: TRBJ2-3; v_gene: TRBV2; d_gene: .; abundance: .
CDR3nt: TGTGCCAGCAGCCCGGACTCCCGATTCTCTGGAAACACCATATATTTT; CDR3aa: CASSPDSRFSGNTIYF; j_gene: TRBJ1-3; v_gene: TRBV7-8; d_gene: .; abundance: .
CDR3nt: TGTGCCAGTAGTCCAGGACGGGTAACTAATGAAAAACTGTTTTTT; CDR3aa: CASSPGRVTNEKLFF; j_gene: TRBJ1-4; v_gene: TRBV19; d_gene: .; abundance: once
CDR3nt: TGTGCCAGCAGGGAACAGGGTACCGACACTGAAGCTTTCTTT; CDR3aa: CASREQGTDTEAFF; j_gene: TRBJ1-1; v_gene: TRBV2; d_gene: .; abundance: .
CDR3nt: TGTGCCAGCAGCTTTCTTCAGGGGAGCAATGAGCAGTTCTTC; CDR3aa: CASSFLQGSNEQFF; j_gene: TRBJ2-1; v_gene: TRBV7-6; d_gene: .; abundance: .
CDR3nt: TGTGCCAGCAGCGTGCAACATGGCTCTGGAAACACCATATATTTT; CDR3aa: CASSVQHGSGNTIYF; j_gene: TRBJ1-3; v_gene: TRBV9; d_gene: .; abundance: .
CDR3nt: TGTGCCAGCAGCTCCCACCAGGGGGAGACCCAGTACTTC; CDR3aa: CASSSHQGETQYF; j_gene: TRBJ2-5; v_gene: TRBV7-2; d_gene: .; abundance: .
CDR3nt: TGTGCCAGCAGCTTAGATCGACAAGAGACCCAGTACTTC; CDR3aa: CASSLDRQETQYF; j_gene: TRBJ2-5; v_gene: TRBV7-6; d_gene: .; abundance: .
CDR3nt: TGTGCCAGCTCACCAGAGATCAATGAAAAACTGTTTTTT; CDR3aa: CASSPEINEKLFF; j_gene: TRBJ1-4; v_gene: TRBV18; d_gene: .; abundance: .
CDR3nt: TGTGCCTGGAGAGGACAGGAGAACTATGGCTACACCTTC; CDR3aa: CAWRGQENYGYTF; j_gene: TRBJ1-2; v_gene: TRBV30; d_gene: TRBD1; abundance: .
CDR3nt: TGTGCCAGCAGCTTAGCGGGGCAGGGCACCACTGAAGCTTTCTTT; CDR3aa: CASSLAGQGTTEAFF; j_gene: TRBJ1-1; v_gene: TRBV7-9; d_gene: .; abundance: once
CDR3nt: TGTGCCAGCAGTTACTCGCGCGTGACAGTTAATGAAAAACTGTTTTTT; CDR3aa: CASSYSRVTVNEKLFF; j_gene: TRBJ1-4; v_gene: TRBV6-5; d_gene: .; abundance: .
CDR3nt: TGCGCCAACCCCGCCTCGCGCAGGGGAAGGACCTACGAGCAGTACTTC; CDR3aa: CANPASRRGRTYEQYF; j_gene: TRBJ2-7; v_gene: TRBV10-2; d_gene: .; abundance: .
CDR3nt: TGTGCCAGCAGCTTAGAACTAGCGGGGAGGAATGAGCAGTTCTTC; CDR3aa: CASSLELAGRNEQFF; j_gene: TRBJ2-1; v_gene: TRBV7-2; d_gene: TRBD2; abundance: few
CDR3nt: TGTGCCAGCACCGAGACTGACACCGGGGAGCTGTTTTTT; CDR3aa: CASTETDTGELFF; j_gene: TRBJ2-2; v_gene: TRBV2; d_gene: .; abundance: .
CDR3nt: TGTGCCAGTAGTATGTCTCCTACAAGGGCTAGAGGCTACACCTTC; CDR3aa: CASSMSPTRARGYTF; j_gene: TRBJ1-2; v_gene: TRBV19; d_gene: .; abundance: .
CDR3nt: TGTGCCAGCAGTTACCTTGGCAGGGCTTATGGCTACACCTTC; CDR3aa: CASSYLGRAYGYTF; j_gene: TRBJ1-2; v_gene: TRBV6-5; d_gene: .; abundance: .
CDR3nt: TGCAGCGTTGCGAAGGGAACAGGGGGGGAAAAACTGTTTTTT; CDR3aa: CSVAKGTGGEKLFF; j_gene: TRBJ1-4; v_gene: TRBV29-1; d_gene: TRBD1; abundance: once
CDR3nt: TGTGCCAGCAGCTTGGCTAGTCGCCAAACAAACCCGAACACTGAAGCTTTCTTT; CDR3aa: CASSLASRQTNPNTEAFF; j_gene: TRBJ1-1; v_gene: TRBV5-6; d_gene: .; abundance: .
CDR3nt: TGTGCCAGCAGCTTATCCCTTGATACGCAGTATTTT; CDR3aa: CASSLSLDTQYF; j_gene: TRBJ2-3; v_gene: TRBV7-8; d_gene: .; abundance: .
CDR3nt: TGCGCCAGCAGCCCCGGGACAGGTAACCAGCCCCAGCATTTT; CDR3aa: CASSPGTGNQPQHF; j_gene: TRBJ1-5; v_gene: TRBV5-1; d_gene: TRBD1; abundance: .
CDR3nt: TGTGCCAGTAGTATCGACGGTTCCTATGGCTACACCTTC; CDR3aa: CASSIDGSYGYTF; j_gene: TRBJ1-2; v_gene: TRBV19; d_gene: .; abundance: .
CDR3nt: TGTGCCAGCAGTGAACGCGGGCCGAGGGCAGATACGCAGTATTTT; CDR3aa: CASSERGPRADTQYF; j_gene: TRBJ2-3; v_gene: TRBV6-1; d_gene: .; abundance: .
CDR3nt: TGTGCCAGCAGGAGTTTTACCGGGGAGCTGTTTTTT; CDR3aa: CASRSFTGELFF; j_gene: TRBJ2-2; v_gene: TRBV6-1; d_gene: .; abundance: .
CDR3nt: TGTGCTAGTGGACCAGGGGGGCCAAATCAGCCCCAGCATTTT; CDR3aa: CASGPGGPNQPQHF; j_gene: TRBJ1-5; v_gene: TRBV12-5; d_gene: TRBD1; abundance: few
CDR3nt: TGTGCCAGCAGTTTGGCCGGGACTAGCGGGGGGGCAGATACGCAGTATTTT; CDR3aa: CASSLAGTSGGADTQYF; j_gene: TRBJ2-3; v_gene: TRBV27; d_gene: TRBD2; abundance: .
CDR3nt: TGTGCCAGCAGCTTTGGGGGGGCTGGCAATCAGCCCCAGCATTTT; CDR3aa: CASSFGGAGNQPQHF; j_gene: TRBJ1-5; v_gene: TRBV7-2; d_gene: .; abundance: few
CDR3nt: TGTGCCAGCAGTGGTAGGGATTCGGAGGGCGAGACCCAGTACTTC; CDR3aa: CASSGRDSEGETQYF; j_gene: TRBJ2-5; v_gene: TRBV2; d_gene: .; abundance: .
CDR3nt: TGCGCCAGCAAAAGGGGGAACACTGAAGCTTTCTTT; CDR3aa: CASKRGNTEAFF; j_gene: TRBJ1-1; v_gene: TRBV10-2; d_gene: .; abundance: .
CDR3nt: TGTGCCAGCAGCTTGAGGGAAAACATTCAGTACTTC; CDR3aa: CASSLRENIQYF; j_gene: TRBJ2-4; v_gene: TRBV7-8; d_gene: .; abundance: .
CDR3nt: TGTGCCAGCTCCAAAACGACAGGGGGAACTGAAGCTTTCTTT; CDR3aa: CASSKTTGGTEAFF; j_gene: TRBJ1-1; v_gene: TRBV18; d_gene: TRBD1; abundance: .
CDR3nt: TGTGCCAGCAGTTACCGGGACCGTCCCTACGAGCAGTACTTC; CDR3aa: CASSYRDRPYEQYF; j_gene: TRBJ2-7; v_gene: TRBV6-5; d_gene: .; abundance: .
CDR3nt: TGTGCCAGCAGCGGACTAGCGGGGACCTACGAGCAGTACTTC; CDR3aa: CASSGLAGTYEQYF; j_gene: TRBJ2-7; v_gene: TRBV7-8; d_gene: TRBD2; abundance: .
CDR3nt: TGTGCCAGCAGCCAAGGCCCCTGGGGGGGTGGCACAGATACGCAGTATTTT; CDR3aa: CASSQGPWGGGTDTQYF; j_gene: TRBJ2-3; v_gene: TRBV14; d_gene: TRBD2; abundance: once
CDR3nt: TGTGCCAGCAGTTTAAGGTCCCGACAGGGTGGAAACACCATATATTTT; CDR3aa: CASSLRSRQGGNTIYF; j_gene: TRBJ1-3; v_gene: TRBV27; d_gene: TRBD1; abundance: .
CDR3nt: TGTGCCAGCAACTCCGGGGGGTCGAACACCGGGGAGCTGTTTTTT; CDR3aa: CASNSGGSNTGELFF; j_gene: TRBJ2-2; v_gene: TRBV6-5; d_gene: TRBD2; abundance: .
CDR3nt: TGTGCCACCAGCAGAGATCGGGACAGGACAGAAGCTTTCTTT; CDR3aa: CATSRDRDRTEAFF; j_gene: TRBJ1-1; v_gene: TRBV15; d_gene: TRBD1; abundance: .
CDR3nt: TGTGCCAGCAGTGCTACAGCCGGGACAGGGGTGACTGAAGCTTTCTTT; CDR3aa: CASSATAGTGVTEAFF; j_gene: TRBJ1-1; v_gene: TRBV6-1; d_gene: TRBD1; abundance: .